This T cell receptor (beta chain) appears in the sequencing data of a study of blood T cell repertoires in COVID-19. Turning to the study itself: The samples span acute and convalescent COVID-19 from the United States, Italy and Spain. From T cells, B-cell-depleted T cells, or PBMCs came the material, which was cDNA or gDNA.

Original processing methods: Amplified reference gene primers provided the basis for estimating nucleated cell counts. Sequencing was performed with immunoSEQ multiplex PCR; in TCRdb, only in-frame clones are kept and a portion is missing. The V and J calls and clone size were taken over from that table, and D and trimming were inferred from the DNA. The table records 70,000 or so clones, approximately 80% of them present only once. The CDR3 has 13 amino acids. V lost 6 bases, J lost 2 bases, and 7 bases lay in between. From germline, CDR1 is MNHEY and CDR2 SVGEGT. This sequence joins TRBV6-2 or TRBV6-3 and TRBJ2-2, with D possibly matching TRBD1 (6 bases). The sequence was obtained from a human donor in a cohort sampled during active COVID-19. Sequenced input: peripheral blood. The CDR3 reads CASSRGNTGELFF. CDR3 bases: TGTGCCAGCAGCAGGGGAAACACCGGGGAGCTGTTTTTT.